This passage covers 12 T cell receptor beta chains from one sample sequenced in a study of cytomegalovirus exposure and HLA in healthy donors. Both 60 Vbeta primers and 13 Jbeta primers went into the PCR. Sequenced by immunoSEQ multiplex PCR; TCRdb stores in-frame clones only, minus some. The table has 90,000 to 140,000 clones, about 80% seen once. Material: PBMCs. These receptors were obtained from a man aged 25 to 45 in good health and CMV-seronegative.

The chain uses TRBV18 and TRBJ2-3, with TRBD1 identical over 10 bases. This CDR3 has 17 amino acids. Germline values: CDR1 KGHSH, CDR2 LQKENI. The ends lost 0 bases at V and 6 bases at J; junction bases unmatched: 9. CDR3: CASSPPGGQGISDTQYF. The CDR3 DNA reads as TGTGCCAGCTCACCACCCGGGGGACAGGGGATATCGGATACGCAGTATTTT.

The V call is TRBV6-1, the J call TRBJ1-3; unclear D gene. Germline CDR1 and CDR2: MNHNS and SASEGT. There are 15 residues in the CDR3. V was cut by 2 bases and J by 3 bases, with 11 bases left in between. The CDR3 DNA reads as TGTGCCAGCAGTGAATGGGGTGCGGGTGGAAACACCATATATTTT. Protein sequence: CASSEWGAGGNTIYF.

The chain is built from TRBV27 and TRBJ1-3, with D hard to call. Deletions cut 9 bases from V and 1 base from J, with 16 bases between. The CDR3 runs to 15 residues. Germline lookup yields CDR1 MNHEY and CDR2 SMNVEV (reference sequence). This CDR3 is CARPIRRRSGNTIYF. CDR3 DNA sequence: TGTGCCAGACCGATAAGGAGGCGATCTGGAAACACCATATATTTT.

There are a few counts of this clone. The chain recombines TRBV5-4 with TRBJ2-7, with 9 bases identical to TRBD1. CDR1 SGHNT and CDR2 YYREEE come from the germline V gene (reference sequence). V trimming: 4 bases; J trimming: 5 bases; junction bases outside the gene matches: 10. This CDR3 is built from 15 residues. CDR3 region: CASSKIRDRADEQYF. The CDR3 nucleotides read TGTGCCAGCAGCAAGATCCGGGACAGGGCTGACGAGCAGTACTTC.

The V and J genes are TRBV28 and TRBJ2-5, with 7 nucleotides matching TRBD2. Trimming at V came to 10 bases and at J to 5 bases, leaving 10 bases not matched to a gene. The germline V gene has CDR1 MDHEN and CDR2 SYDVKM. This CDR3 has 13 amino acids. This chain's CDR3 is CATVAGAEETQYF. The DNA of the CDR3 is TGTGCCACCGTGGCGGGAGCTGAGGAGACCCAGTACTTC.

This clone was recorded a few times. V and J are TRBV5-4 and TRBJ1-5; D ambiguous. The CDR3 length is 15 residues. The ends were cut back, 4 bases at V and 0 bases at J, with 11 bases in the middle. The germline V gene encodes CDR1 SGHNT and CDR2 YYREEE (reference sequence). The CDR3 is CASSPGPSSNQPQHF. Here the CDR3 DNA reads TGTGCCAGCAGCCCTGGGCCCAGTAGCAATCAGCCCCAGCATTTT.

This sequence joins TRBV4-1 and TRBJ2-5; TRBD2 matches at 14 bases. Trimming removed 1 base from V and 3 bases from J; junction bases left unmatched: 10. Germline loops: CDR1 MGHRA, CDR2 YSYEKL. CDR3 length: 19 amino acids. This chain's CDR3 is CASSQGGASTSGGEETQYF. The CDR3 DNA is TGCGCCAGCAGCCAAGGAGGCGCATCGACTAGCGGGGGGGAAGAGACCCAGTACTTC.

The chain uses TRBV5-4 and TRBJ2-7; 7 bases are shared with TRBD1. The V and J ends lost 1 base and 3 bases, in that order; junction bases with no gene match: 7. This CDR3 comprises 15 residues. Germline values: CDR1 SGHNT, CDR2 YYREEE (reference sequence). This CDR3 reads CASSLKGQTNYEQYF. CDR3 nucleotides: TGTGCCAGCAGCTTGAAGGGACAGACAAACTACGAGCAGTACTTC.

The chain has TRBV13 and TRBJ1-5; maybe TRBD1 (6 bases). The V gene lost 1 base and the J gene lost 8 bases, with 9 bases spanning the gap. CDR3 size: 13 residues. The germline V gene has CDR1 PRHDT and CDR2 FYEKMQ (reference sequence). CDR3 sequence (DNA): TGTGCCAGCAGCTTAGACAGGGACAAGCCCCAGCATTTT. As protein: CASSLDRDKPQHF.

The genes are TRBV7-8 and TRBJ2-1; D is perhaps TRBD1 (5 bases). The CDR3 consists of 15 residues. Germline CDR1 and CDR2: SGHVS and FQNEAQ. Between the trimmed V and J ends, which lost 6 bases and 4 bases, there was a span of 16 bases. CDR3 protein: CASSGGHLRYNEQFF. CDR3 nucleotides: TGTGCCAGCAGTGGTGGACACTTAAGGTACAATGAGCAGTTCTTC.

The chain uses TRBV4-1 and TRBJ1-1, with TRBD1 identical over 9 bases. V gave up 3 bases and J gave up 3 bases; unmatched junction bases: 8. CDR3 size: 16 residues. Germline loops: CDR1 MGHRA, CDR2 YSYEKL. Here the CDR3 reads CASSQPYRGQYTEAFF. The CDR3, as DNA: TGCGCCAGCAGCCAGCCCTACAGGGGGCAGTACACTGAAGCTTTCTTT.

The genes are TRBV28 and TRBJ2-5; possible D gene TRBD2, 6 bases. Germline V gene data show CDR1 as MDHEN and CDR2 as SYDVKM. The CDR3 consists of 14 residues. The V gene lost 2 bases and the J gene lost 4 bases, with 11 bases spanning the gap. DNA for the CDR3: TGTGCCAGCAGTTTAGTGGGAGCGGGAGAGACCCAGTACTTC. Its protein product is CASSLVGAGETQYF.